This TCR beta chain was profiled in a study of shared clonotypes between healthy human individuals. In the original workflow: Junction-only sequences produced by ImmunoSEQ had no quality scores, so filtering differed. Produced via immunoSEQ multiplex PCR; TCRdb's table is partial and in-frame only. V, J and clone size derive from that table, while D and trimming were established from the DNA sequence. The table includes some 1.5 million clones, roughly 96% detected once. This clonotype was obtained from a man younger than 45 in good health. Material: naive CD4+ T cells sorted from blood. The subset denotes: CD45RA+ positively selected.

This chain's CDR3 is CASSLPQTGYEQYF. The CDR3 DNA is TGTGCCAGCAGTTTACCCCAGACAGGCTACGAGCAGTACTTC. The chain joins TRBV28 to TRBJ2-7; D is possibly TRBD1 (6 bases). This CDR3 contains 14 residues. Germline V gene sequence: CDR1 MDHEN, CDR2 SYDVKM. Between the trimmed V and J ends, which lost 2 bases and 3 bases, there was a span of 11 bases.